This T cell receptor beta chain was identified in a study of T cell responses to AZD1222 COVID-19 vaccine. For the study at large: Some second doses came at about 4 weeks and others at about 12 weeks; these were pooled.

Of note for this clone: Its antigen remains unidentified.

The CDR3 extends over 15 amino acids. CDR1 is SGHTA, CDR2 FQGNSA, per germline. Trimming removed 4 bases from V and 3 bases from J; junction bases left unmatched: 6. Data came from immunoSEQ multiplex PCR; TCRdb stores just in-frame clones and leaves some out. In the table there are around 150,000 clones, around 90% of which are singletons. Study-level results: Researchers report vaccine-associated CD4 TCRs spanning spike, with dominance at 160-218 and 743-854. Repertoire samples came only from after the peak T cell response.

The input for sequencing was peripheral blood, taken on day 0 of AZD1222 vaccination. This sequence originates from an adult in good health. This chain links TRBV7-2 with TRBJ2-5; 9 bases align to TRBD2. The CDR3 coding sequence is TGTGCCAGCAGCTCACTAGCGGGCGGAGAAGAGACCCAGTACTTC. It specifies CASSSLAGGEETQYF.